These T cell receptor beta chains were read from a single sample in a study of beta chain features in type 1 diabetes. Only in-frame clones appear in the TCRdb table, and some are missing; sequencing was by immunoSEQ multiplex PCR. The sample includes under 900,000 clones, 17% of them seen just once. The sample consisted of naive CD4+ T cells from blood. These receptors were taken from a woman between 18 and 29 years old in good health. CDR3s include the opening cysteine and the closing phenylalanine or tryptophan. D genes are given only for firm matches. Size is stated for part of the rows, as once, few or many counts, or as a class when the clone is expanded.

CDR3aa: CASSQDRFTGELFF
CDR3nt: TGCGCCAGCAGCCAGGACCGGTTCACCGGGGAGCTGTTTTTT
d_gene: NA
abundance: NA
v_gene: TRBV4-3
j_gene: TRBJ2-2

CDR3aa: CASSSGHQLDEQYF
CDR3nt: TGCGCCAGCAGCTCGGGACACCAGCTGGACGAGCAGTACTTC
d_gene: NA
abundance: NA
v_gene: TRBV5-1
j_gene: TRBJ2-7

CDR3aa: CATSKGLAGASRKGDEQFF
CDR3nt: TGTGCCACCAGCAAGGGACTAGCGGGAGCCAGCCGTAAGGGAGATGAGCAGTTCTTC
d_gene: TRBD2
abundance: NA
v_gene: TRBV15
j_gene: TRBJ2-1

CDR3aa: CASSLRVGNEQFF
CDR3nt: TGTGCCAGCAGCTTGAGGGTGGGAAATGAGCAGTTCTTC
d_gene: NA
abundance: NA
v_gene: TRBV5-6
j_gene: TRBJ2-1

CDR3aa: CASSLGGQGTYEQYF
CDR3nt: TGTGCCAGCAGCTTGGGGGGACAGGGGACCTACGAGCAGTACTTC
d_gene: TRBD1
abundance: NA
v_gene: TRBV7-2
j_gene: TRBJ2-7

CDR3aa: CASSRTSGARYEQYF
CDR3nt: TGTGCCAGCAGCCGAACTAGCGGAGCGAGATACGAGCAGTACTTC
d_gene: TRBD2
abundance: few
v_gene: TRBV28
j_gene: TRBJ2-7

CDR3aa: CASSQFDSWTNEQFF
CDR3nt: TGTGCCAGCAGCCAATTCGACAGTTGGACCAATGAGCAGTTCTTC
d_gene: NA
abundance: NA
v_gene: TRBV16
j_gene: TRBJ2-1

CDR3aa: CASSLVRTRVNTEAFF
CDR3nt: TGTGCCAGCAGCTTGGTGAGAACGAGGGTGAACACTGAAGCTTTCTTT
d_gene: NA
abundance: few
v_gene: TRBV7-2
j_gene: TRBJ1-1

CDR3aa: CASSLGESPLHF
CDR3nt: TGTGCCAGCAGTTTAGGGGAGTCACCCCTCCACTTT
d_gene: NA
abundance: NA
v_gene: TRBV6-6
j_gene: TRBJ1-6

CDR3aa: CASSQGTSGSYTDTQYF
CDR3nt: TGTGCCAGCTCACAGGGGACTAGCGGGAGTTACACAGATACGCAGTATTTT
d_gene: TRBD2
abundance: NA
v_gene: TRBV18
j_gene: TRBJ2-3

CDR3aa: CASKRGLGTEAFF
CDR3nt: TGTGCCAGTAAGAGGGGGCTGGGGACTGAAGCTTTCTTT
d_gene: TRBD1
abundance: few
v_gene: TRBV19
j_gene: TRBJ1-1

CDR3aa: CASSLNSFYGYTF
CDR3nt: TGTGCCAGCAGCTTAAACTCCTTTTATGGCTACACCTTC
d_gene: NA
abundance: few
v_gene: TRBV7-9
j_gene: TRBJ1-2

CDR3aa: CASSQPPPTSGSTGELFF
CDR3nt: TGCGCCAGCAGCCAACCTCCGCCTACTAGCGGGAGCACCGGGGAGCTGTTTTTT
d_gene: TRBD2
abundance: NA
v_gene: TRBV4-1
j_gene: TRBJ2-2

CDR3aa: CASSLDDASGAYEQYF
CDR3nt: TGTGCCAGCAGCTTAGATGACGCTAGCGGTGCCTACGAGCAGTACTTC
d_gene: TRBD2
abundance: few
v_gene: TRBV7-8
j_gene: TRBJ2-7

CDR3aa: CASTIQETQYF
CDR3nt: TGTGCCAGCACGATCCAAGAGACCCAGTACTTC
d_gene: NA
abundance: NA
v_gene: TRBV2
j_gene: TRBJ2-5

CDR3aa: CASSPTSQGFSTNEKLFF
CDR3nt: TGTGCCAGCAGCCCGACTTCCCAGGGCTTTTCAACTAATGAAAAACTGTTTTTT
d_gene: NA
abundance: few
v_gene: TRBV4-2
j_gene: TRBJ1-4

CDR3aa: CASSRGMGRTEAFF
CDR3nt: TGTGCCAGCAGCCGGGGTATGGGAAGGACTGAAGCTTTCTTT
d_gene: NA
abundance: NA
v_gene: TRBV7-2
j_gene: TRBJ1-1

CDR3aa: CATSRDLLGSGNTIYF
CDR3nt: TGTGCCACCAGCAGAGATCTTTTGGGATCTGGAAACACCATATATTTT
d_gene: NA
abundance: few
v_gene: TRBV15
j_gene: TRBJ1-3

CDR3aa: CSAPVKTQYF
CDR3nt: TGCAGTGCCCCCGTTAAGACCCAGTACTTC
d_gene: NA
abundance: few
v_gene: TRBV20-1
j_gene: TRBJ2-5

CDR3aa: CASSLDIFQAGNSYEQYF
CDR3nt: TGTGCCAGCAGCTTAGACATCTTCCAAGCGGGTAACTCCTACGAGCAGTACTTC
d_gene: NA
abundance: NA
v_gene: TRBV7-9
j_gene: TRBJ2-7

CDR3aa: CASSTPGAPYEQYF
CDR3nt: TGTGCCAGCAGTACACCAGGGGCCCCCTACGAGCAGTACTTC
d_gene: NA
abundance: NA
v_gene: TRBV28
j_gene: TRBJ2-7

CDR3aa: CASSQEAGGTYNEQFF
CDR3nt: TGCGCCAGCAGCCAGGAAGCGGGGGGAACCTACAATGAGCAGTTCTTC
d_gene: TRBD2
abundance: NA
v_gene: TRBV4-3
j_gene: TRBJ2-1

CDR3aa: CASSPWTGPYNEQFF
CDR3nt: TGTGCCAGCAGCCCGTGGACAGGGCCCTACAATGAGCAGTTCTTC
d_gene: TRBD1
abundance: few
v_gene: TRBV7-2
j_gene: TRBJ2-1

CDR3aa: CASSLAASGRGEQYF
CDR3nt: TGTGCCAGCAGCTTAGCGGCTAGCGGGAGGGGCGAGCAGTACTTC
d_gene: TRBD2
abundance: few
v_gene: TRBV7-2
j_gene: TRBJ2-7

CDR3aa: CASSWGLAGVVTGELFF
CDR3nt: TGTGCCAGCAGCTGGGGACTAGCGGGAGTGGTCACCGGGGAGCTGTTTTTT
d_gene: TRBD2
abundance: NA
v_gene: TRBV5-6
j_gene: TRBJ2-2

CDR3aa: CASRWVGETQYF
CDR3nt: TGTGCCAGCAGATGGGTCGGAGAGACCCAGTACTTC
d_gene: NA
abundance: NA
v_gene: TRBV2
j_gene: TRBJ2-5

CDR3aa: CASSLLGTEPNTEAFF
CDR3nt: TGTGCCAGCAGCTTGCTCGGGACAGAACCTAACACTGAAGCTTTCTTT
d_gene: TRBD1
abundance: NA
v_gene: TRBV5-4
j_gene: TRBJ1-1

CDR3aa: CASSRRAYNEQFF
CDR3nt: TGTGCCAGCAGCCGGAGGGCCTACAATGAGCAGTTCTTC
d_gene: NA
abundance: NA
v_gene: TRBV7-2
j_gene: TRBJ2-1

CDR3aa: CASSPNGGTGLTYEQYF
CDR3nt: TGTGCCAGCTCACCAAATGGAGGGACAGGGTTGACCTACGAGCAGTACTTC
d_gene: TRBD1
abundance: NA
v_gene: TRBV18
j_gene: TRBJ2-7

CDR3aa: CASSRGTGEYGYTF
CDR3nt: TGTGCCAGCAGTCGAGGGACAGGGGAGTATGGCTACACCTTC
d_gene: TRBD1
abundance: few
v_gene: TRBV6-1
j_gene: TRBJ1-2

CDR3aa: CASSLGGGRSYEQYF
CDR3nt: TGTGCCAGCAGCTTAGGGGGTGGCCGATCCTACGAGCAGTACTTC
d_gene: NA
abundance: few
v_gene: TRBV7-9
j_gene: TRBJ2-7

CDR3aa: CASSHAPGQGSDEQFF
CDR3nt: TGTGCCAGCAGCCACGCTCCGGGACAGGGTTCGGATGAGCAGTTCTTC
d_gene: TRBD1
abundance: few
v_gene: TRBV4-2
j_gene: TRBJ2-1

CDR3aa: CASSSGLGSSNEQFF
CDR3nt: TGCGCCAGCAGCTCGGGACTCGGATCCTCCAATGAGCAGTTCTTC
d_gene: NA
abundance: NA
v_gene: TRBV5-1
j_gene: TRBJ2-1

CDR3aa: CASSVRWRDTGELFF
CDR3nt: TGTGCCAGCAGCGTCAGGTGGAGGGACACCGGGGAGCTGTTTTTT
d_gene: NA
abundance: few
v_gene: TRBV9
j_gene: TRBJ2-2

CDR3aa: CASSLGGTGANVLTF
CDR3nt: TGTGCCAGCAGCCTAGGGGGGACTGGGGCCAACGTCCTGACTTTC
d_gene: NA
abundance: NA
v_gene: TRBV6-1
j_gene: TRBJ2-6

CDR3aa: CASSLGRQANTGELFF
CDR3nt: TGTGCCAGCAGCTTGGGGCGACAGGCGAACACCGGGGAGCTGTTTTTT
d_gene: NA
abundance: NA
v_gene: TRBV7-9
j_gene: TRBJ2-2

CDR3aa: CARPTGTQTYEQYF
CDR3nt: TGTGCCAGACCAACCGGGACACAGACCTACGAGCAGTACTTC
d_gene: NA
abundance: few
v_gene: TRBV9
j_gene: TRBJ2-7

CDR3aa: CASSPAGTANYGYTF
CDR3nt: TGTGCCAGCAGTCCCGCCGGGACAGCTAACTATGGCTACACCTTC
d_gene: TRBD1
abundance: few
v_gene: TRBV28
j_gene: TRBJ1-2

CDR3aa: CASSWDRAETQYF
CDR3nt: TGTGCCAGCAGCTGGGACAGGGCAGAGACCCAGTACTTC
d_gene: TRBD1
abundance: NA
v_gene: TRBV28
j_gene: TRBJ2-5

CDR3aa: CASSPGVNFDTQYF
CDR3nt: TGTGCCAGCAGCCCGGGCGTGAATTTCGATACGCAGTATTTT
d_gene: NA
abundance: few
v_gene: TRBV7-6
j_gene: TRBJ2-3

CDR3aa: CASSRGNTEAFF
CDR3nt: TGTGCCAGCTCCCGGGGGAACACTGAAGCTTTCTTT
d_gene: NA
abundance: NA
v_gene: TRBV18
j_gene: TRBJ1-1

CDR3aa: CASSHYGRAEAFF
CDR3nt: TGTGCCAGCAGTCATTATGGCAGGGCTGAAGCTTTCTTT
d_gene: NA
abundance: NA
v_gene: TRBV6-6
j_gene: TRBJ1-1